A selection of T cell receptor beta chains follows, all from one sample in a study of OX40 agonist ivuxolimab in advanced cancers. The repertoire was sequenced with immunoSEQ multiplex PCR; TCRdb's copy has only in-frame clones and lacks some. The sample yields nearly 80,000 clones, roughly 94% seen once. Sequencing used CD4+ or CD8+ T cells sorted from blood, obtained in a trial of the OX40 agonist ivuxolimab. These TCRs come from an adult with an advanced solid tumor such as melanoma, head and neck, liver or kidney cancer. CDR3s include the opening cysteine and the closing phenylalanine or tryptophan. Each record gives: clone size, V gene, J gene, D gene, CDR3 protein, CDR3 DNA. D genes are given only for firm matches. A row's size may be missing; if present it is once, few, many or a size class.

once,TRBV27,TRBJ1-2,NA,CASCPPTGYGYTF,TGTGCCAGCTGCCCTCCTACAGGATATGGCTACACCTTC
NA,TRBV28,TRBJ1-5,NA,CASSLNSRNQPQHF,TGTGCCAGCAGTTTAAACAGCCGTAATCAGCCCCAGCATTTT
NA,TRBV25-1,TRBJ2-7,NA,CASSDQLTPYEQYF,TGTGCCAGCAGTGACCAGCTAACCCCCTACGAGCAGTACTTC
NA,TRBV28,TRBJ2-7,TRBD1,CAISGQVRSYEQYF,TGTGCCATTTCGGGACAGGTCCGCTCCTACGAGCAGTACTTC
once,TRBV5-1,TRBJ1-1,NA,CASSLEGPEAFF,TGCGCCAGCAGCTTGGAAGGGCCTGAAGCTTTCTTT
NA,TRBV7-6,TRBJ1-1,NA,CASSPGLLTEAFF,TGTGCCAGCAGCCCGGGACTGCTCACTGAAGCTTTCTTT
NA,TRBV5-6,TRBJ1-6,NA,CASSLGSNSPLHF,TGTGCCAGCAGCTTGGGTAGTAATTCACCCCTCCACTTT
NA,TRBV28,TRBJ2-5,TRBD1,CASSSGQGDTETQYF,TGTGCCAGCAGTTCGGGACAGGGGGACACGGAGACCCAGTACTTC
NA,TRBV27,TRBJ2-3,NA,CASSLTEITDTQYF,TGTGCCAGCAGTTTGACAGAGATCACAGATACGCAGTATTTT
NA,TRBV6-5,TRBJ1-2,NA,CASSGGTPYGYTF,TGTGCCAGCAGTGGGGGAACGCCCTATGGCTACACCTTC
NA,TRBV13,TRBJ2-2,NA,CASSLASNGELFF,TGTGCCAGCAGCTTAGCTAGTAACGGGGAGCTGTTTTTT
NA,TRBV5-6,TRBJ2-7,NA,CASSLEWSGRGEQYF,TGTGCCAGCAGCTTGGAGTGGAGCGGACGGGGGGAGCAGTACTTC
NA,TRBV15,TRBJ1-1,NA,CATSRPDRIPEAFF,TGTGCCACCAGCAGACCCGACAGGATTCCTGAAGCTTTCTTT
NA,TRBV28,TRBJ1-2,TRBD1,CASTDREERGYTF,TGTGCCAGCACCGACAGGGAGGAGAGAGGCTACACCTTC
NA,TRBV4-1,TRBJ1-1,NA,CASSQVVGGTEAFF,TGCGCCAGCAGCCAAGTAGTTGGAGGAACTGAAGCTTTCTTT
NA,TRBV11-3,TRBJ2-1,TRBD2,CASSLAGRADEQFF,TGTGCCAGCAGCTTAGCCGGGAGGGCCGATGAGCAGTTCTTC
NA,TRBV28,TRBJ2-5,NA,CASSLWGLGETQYF,TGTGCCAGCAGTTTGTGGGGGTTAGGGGAGACCCAGTACTTC
NA,TRBV28,TRBJ2-2,TRBD1,CAVGQPNTGELFF,TGTGCCGTGGGACAGCCGAACACCGGGGAGCTGTTTTTT
NA,TRBV7-8,TRBJ2-2,NA,CASRYHPGTVNTGELFF,TGTGCCAGCAGGTACCATCCCGGGACTGTGAACACCGGGGAGCTGTTTTTT
NA,TRBV5-1,TRBJ2-1,NA,CASSFSNEQFF,TGCGCCAGCAGCTTTAGCAATGAGCAGTTCTTC
NA,TRBV11-2,TRBJ2-7,NA,CASSLGGNSYEQYF,TGTGCCAGCAGCTTAGGGGGAAACTCCTACGAGCAGTACTTC
NA,TRBV19,TRBJ1-2,NA,CALYTAPNYGYTF,TGTGCTCTTTACACCGCTCCTAACTATGGCTACACCTTC
NA,TRBV21-1,TRBJ2-5,NA,CASSNGWAQETQYF,TGTGCCAGCAGCAACGGGTGGGCCCAAGAGACCCAGTACTTC
NA,TRBV2,TRBJ1-6,NA,CASTPEVGGKSPLHF,TGTGCCAGCACACCGGAGGTCGGAGGAAAATCACCCCTCCACTTT
once,TRBV6-5,TRBJ2-6,NA,CASSPGVANVLTF,TGTGCCAGCAGCCCCGGAGTGGCCAACGTCCTGACTTTC
NA,TRBV9,TRBJ2-1,NA,CASGDGSSINEQFF,TGTGCCAGCGGCGACGGTTCCTCTATCAATGAGCAGTTCTTC
NA,TRBV27,TRBJ2-7,TRBD2,CASSFGLAGSYEQYF,TGTGCCAGCAGTTTCGGACTAGCGGGCTCCTACGAGCAGTACTTC
NA,TRBV4-2,TRBJ2-5,TRBD2,CASSGLGEDEQYF,TGTGCCAGCAGCGGACTAGGAGAAGATGAGCAGTACTTC
NA,TRBV7-2,TRBJ2-7,NA,CASSPIEGGGYEQYF,TGTGCCAGCAGCCCAATTGAAGGGGGGGGTTACGAGCAGTACTTC
NA,TRBV30,TRBJ2-2,NA,CAWSVLDSGELFF,TGTGCCTGGAGTGTACTTGACAGCGGGGAGCTGTTTTTT
NA,TRBV5-5,TRBJ2-2,TRBD2,CASSLWLAGANTGELFF,TGTGCCAGCAGCTTGTGGCTAGCGGGGGCCAACACCGGGGAGCTGTTTTTT
NA,TRBV4-1,TRBJ2-7,NA,CASSQDPRDEQYF,TGCGCCAGCAGCCAAGATCCCAGGGACGAGCAGTACTTC
NA,TRBV7-9,TRBJ1-6,NA,CASDSGSPLHF,TGTGCCAGCGATTCCGGTTCACCCCTCCACTTT
NA,TRBV6-5,TRBJ1-6,NA,CASSSDRGTLHF,TGTGCCAGCAGCTCCGACCGGGGGACCCTCCACTTT
NA,TRBV4-1,TRBJ1-2,TRBD1,CASSQAQGAMGNGYTF,TGCGCCAGCAGCCAAGCGCAGGGGGCAATGGGTAATGGCTACACCTTC
NA,TRBV9,TRBJ1-2,TRBD1,CASSVDPDQGAFGYTF,TGTGCCAGCAGCGTCGACCCCGACCAGGGGGCTTTTGGCTACACCTTC
NA,TRBV4-1,TRBJ1-1,NA,CASSQVLDSDPGTEAFF,TGCGCCAGCAGCCAAGTCCTGGATTCCGACCCTGGCACTGAAGCTTTCTTT
NA,TRBV7-9,TRBJ1-2,NA,CASSSGDLNYGYTF,TGTGCCAGCAGCTCAGGGGATTTGAACTATGGCTACACCTTC
once,TRBV27,TRBJ1-2,TRBD1,CASSPTRDRANYGYTF,TGTGCCAGCAGTCCGACCCGGGACAGGGCTAACTATGGCTACACCTTC
NA,TRBV7-9,TRBJ2-1,TRBD1,CASRLARTGTGTNEQFF,TGTGCCAGCAGACTAGCAAGAACCGGGACAGGGACCAATGAGCAGTTCTTC
NA,TRBV7-9,TRBJ2-1,NA,CAGSINPENNEQFF,TGTGCCGGATCGATTAACCCGGAGAACAATGAGCAGTTCTTC
NA,TRBV27,TRBJ2-1,TRBD1,CASSFGTALEQFF,TGTGCCAGCAGTTTCGGGACAGCACTTGAGCAGTTCTTC
NA,TRBV2,TRBJ2-5,NA,CASLWRGGPQETQYF,TGTGCCAGCTTGTGGCGGGGCGGCCCCCAAGAGACCCAGTACTTC
NA,TRBV7-3,TRBJ2-1,NA,CASSLNYGPNNEQFF,TGTGCCAGCAGCTTAAATTACGGCCCGAACAATGAGCAGTTCTTC
NA,TRBV7-6,TRBJ2-7,NA,CASSLARDYEQYF,TGTGCCAGCAGCTTAGCGCGGGACTACGAGCAGTACTTC
NA,TRBV6-7,TRBJ2-1,NA,CASSYTDNEQFF,TGTGCCAGCAGTTACACTGACAATGAGCAGTTCTTC
NA,TRBV14,TRBJ2-3,TRBD2,CASSQDGLVTDTQYF,TGTGCCAGCAGCCAAGATGGACTAGTGACAGATACGCAGTATTTT
NA,TRBV6-5,TRBJ2-6,NA,CASSPTSSGANVLTF,TGTGCCAGCAGCCCCACCAGCTCTGGGGCCAACGTCCTGACTTTC
NA,TRBV5-6,TRBJ1-5,NA,CASSLSQYSNQPQHF,TGTGCCAGCAGCTTGAGCCAGTATAGCAATCAGCCCCAGCATTTT
NA,TRBV27,TRBJ2-6,TRBD1,CAAGQGAGANVLTF,TGTGCCGCCGGACAGGGGGCTGGGGCCAACGTCCTGACTTTC
once,TRBV27,TRBJ1-2,NA,CASSLQGGYGYTF,TGTGCCAGCAGTTTACAGGGAGGCTATGGCTACACCTTC
NA,TRBV5-4,TRBJ2-7,TRBD2,CASSSAPGLDDEQYF,TGTGCCAGCAGCTCCGCTCCGGGACTAGATGACGAGCAGTACTTC
NA,TRBV6-6,TRBJ2-5,TRBD1,CASSYYRGSETQYF,TGTGCCAGCAGTTACTACAGGGGTTCGGAGACCCAGTACTTC
NA,TRBV11-1,TRBJ2-3,TRBD2,CASSILAGPDTQYF,TGTGCCAGCAGCATCTTAGCGGGACCAGATACGCAGTATTTT